The clone carrying this T cell receptor beta chain was recorded many times. V was cut by 9 bases and J by 6 bases, with 19 bases left in between. There are 14 residues in the CDR3. The V gene's germline CDR1 is ENHRY and CDR2 SYGVKD. The data were taken from a study of spatial heterogeneity in lung cancer. Overall study context: Detection consistently yielded more beta chains than alpha chains. Combinations of a unique TCR and a UMI were tallied in raw reads, and on average each appeared more than ten times.

TCRdb passed the 5' RACE reads through MiXCR, listing each CDR3 protein once. The data show about 38,000 distinct CDR3 sequences, 6.5% to 9% seen once. The time point: sample taken at primary tumor resection. Untreated early-stage non-small cell lung cancer patients, approximately 79 in total, were the donors. Whole RNA came from tumor, nontumor lung or frozen PBMC and was sequenced without being sorted. The chain carries TRBV10-3 and TRBJ2-3; a possible D gene is TRBD2 (6 bases). The receptor comes from a male donor with early-stage non-small cell lung cancer. The sample in question was PBMCs, obtained at surgery. CDR3 sequence (DNA): TGTGCCATTTCTCCGGGACTGCCCTCCGATACGCAGTATTTT. Its translation: CAISPGLPSDTQYF.